A single TCR beta chain is shown here with its context. The antigen remains undetermined. The data stem from a study of cytomegalovirus exposure and HLA in healthy donors. Study-level information: Unique TCR beta sequences numbering some 120 million came from 190 million or so T cells in an earlier analysis. General study results and limits: Associated with cytomegalovirus, according to the listing, were 150 to 200 TCR beta chains. For most TCR beta V segments, an earlier analysis put the productive rate at about 87% or about 30% of the time.

Trimming pared 4 bases from V and 0 bases from J, leaving 15 bases between. CDR3 length equals 16 residues. CDR1 and CDR2 (germline): SGDLS, YYNGEE. PCR was performed using 60 Vbeta and 13 Jbeta primers. Per the authors' pipeline: A follow-up analysis tallied some 80 million unique TCR beta chains, about 10 million shared. The assay was immunoSEQ multiplex PCR, and TCRdb's table has in-frame clones only and misses some. V and J calls and clone size are copied from that table; D and trimming were computed from the DNA. The sample holds about 130,000 clones, approximately 80% seen once. The TCR comes from a boy between 2 and 15 years old in good health and CMV-seronegative. Sample: PBMCs. This chain joins TRBV9 and TRBJ2-3, with D possibly TRBD2 on 6 matching bases. The CDR3 DNA reads as TGTGCCAGCAGCCCCCGCCGGACTACTAGCACAGATACGCAGTATTTT. This codes for CASSPRRTTSTDTQYF.